The following is a T cell receptor (beta chain) sequence with its context. This clonotype was recorded at least ten times. The clone's antigen remains unknown. Per-nucleotide qualities are absent, and no much larger clonotype sits a single base away. This record belongs to a study of regulatory T cells in long-lasting Graves disease (dated by TCRdb to the early 2020s). Study-level background: Antithyroid drugs had been taken for less than 3 months by newly diagnosed Graves' disease patients. Peripheral blood TCR sequencing and RNA sequencing compared persistent Graves' disease patients with newly diagnosed Graves' disease patients. The study was conducted in China and was registered as a clinical trial. A total of 33 samples underwent TCR sequencing: some 13 from persistent and roughly 20 from newly diagnosed Graves' disease patients.

Receptor libraries were prepared by multiplex PCR. Data came from an Illumina HiSeq 4000. iRepertoire HTBI primers and Arm-PCR amplification of CDR3 regions were used to construct TCR beta libraries. Gel purification was performed on PCR products prior to sequencing. In the source study's methods: Gene usage analysis of CDR3 amino acid clonotypes relied on the roughly 58 TRBV and over 13 TRBJ segments identified across samples. Filtered high-quality paired reads were merged into contigs using COPE and FqMerger. BLAST was used to align contigs to IMGT TRBV, TRBD and TRBJ reference genes, with CDR3 defined following IMGT. Any clonotype with a frequency above 0.1% was counted as a highly expanded clone. Repertoire diversity was measured by Shannon entropy, and V-J evenness by the Gini coefficient. Clonotypes shared by more than one individual were considered public. TCRdb trimmed the raw reads at Q25, called clones with MiXCR and kept productive beta chains. Duplicate CDR3 protein sequences are folded into a single record with the most common DNA and genes. V and J calls and clone size were set by TCRdb, not the authors. This sample is represented by 400,000 to 500,000 distinct CDR3 sequences; about 16% of them were singletons. The ten top clones hold about 11% of the sample.

Broader findings and caveats from the paper: Peripheral blood alone was examined, since thyroid tissue, which constituted the primary lesion, could not be accessed. Sequencing and analysis were restricted to the TCR beta chain. Persistent Graves' disease patients showed lower TCR Shannon entropy and fewer highly expanded clones than newly diagnosed patients, suggesting clonal expansion. Patients with persistent disease shared more public clonotypes (approximately 2,500) than newly diagnosed patients did (966). As a limitation, the authors acknowledged that the small sample size may reduce accuracy. Preferential use of TRBV28, TRBJ1-2 and TRBJ2-5 was observed in persistent disease, whereas TRBV20-1 and TRBJ2-1 were favored in newly diagnosed disease.

Read against the paper, the sample's time point label means: newly diagnosed GD, antithyroid drugs for less than 3 months. RNA was extracted from PBMCs in TRIzol for both TCR sequencing and RNA sequencing. The diagnosis of Graves' disease was made according to American Thyroid Association guidelines. Recruitment of patients was carried out at an endocrinology department in Xi'an, China. From each patient, 7.5 to 10 milliliters of peripheral blood was collected into an EDTA anticoagulant tube. Ficoll Paque Plus density gradient separation was used to isolate PBMCs, and no further T cell sorting was performed. An Agilent 2100 Bioanalyzer and agarose gel were used to check RNA quality, and a NanoDrop 2000 was used to measure RNA concentration. Relative to germline, V is 10 bases shorter and J is 7 bases shorter, with 20 bases between their ends. The CDR3, cysteine through phenylalanine, is 14 amino acids long. CDR3 DNA only is kept here, 42 bases in frame from base 1. Via the germline V gene, CDR1 is SNHLY and CDR2 FYNNEI.

Separately, the same data were catalogued under a study of T cells in Graves' hyperthyroidism and ophthalmopathy. As that second paper reports: Stable Graves' hyperthyroidism was defined as no progression to ophthalmopathy during 18 months of follow-up. Hyperthyroidism patients were newly diagnosed, with disease duration under 2 months, and aged 18 to 65 years. The study excluded patients with uncontrolled infections, other autoimmune diseases, pregnancy or lactation. Diagnoses were based on clinical symptoms, serum thyroxine and TRAb, thyroid ultrasound and orbital computed tomography. The first round of RT-PCR for the TCR CDR3 was performed with the HTBI primer set and the Qiagen OneStep RT-PCR kit. Most expanded thyroid clonotypes (frequency above 0.001) were also found in blood, which suggests that blood repertoires may mirror thyroid immune responses. A 13 V-J signature model separated ophthalmopathy from stable hyperthyroidism, with nearly 90% sensitivity and about 81% specificity in cross-validation and 80%/75% in testing. In validation, the model predicted progression to ophthalmopathy a median of roughly 6.1 months before onset, with approximately 70% sensitivity and more than 72% specificity. To identify TCR V-J signatures that set the groups apart, the researchers used a discovery cohort of about a hundred patients, made up of 43 with Graves' ophthalmopathy and 57 with stable Graves' hyperthyroidism. Whether ophthalmopathy could be predicted prospectively was tested in an independent validation cohort made up of approximately 19 hyperthyroidism patients plus 17 patients who later progressed to ophthalmopathy. The roughly 100 discovery patients were randomly divided into training and test sets at a 7:3 ratio. The study also compared thyroid tissue and blood T-cell repertoires from a handful of Graves' hyperthyroidism patients. After sampling, hyperthyroidism patients received methimazole starting at 30 mg daily, and ophthalmopathy patients received high-dose intravenous methylprednisolone. Libraries were constructed in a second round of multiplex PCR, after which size selection and purification were carried out. Libraries were sequenced paired-end with 100 bp reads on an Illumina HiSeq2000. Raw data were processed with SOAPnuke, discarding reads with adapters, uncalled bases, mean Phred below 15, or no exact constant-primer or identifier match. High-quality paired reads were merged with COPE v1.2.5, and unique nucleotide sequences were defined as clonotypes. MiTCR v1.1 was used to align the clonotypes against IMGT TRBV, TRBD and TRBJ reference segments. The analysis included only V-J combinations with a frequency above 0.0001, which together covered roughly 99% of the repertoires. The TCS score was defined as the ratio of F50 (clonal expansion) to E x V (chaos), calculated using BLOSUM62-based TCRdist between CDR3 peptides within each V-J. Welch's t-statistics and random forest reduced several hundred V-J features to roughly 13, which were used in a naive Bayes classifier (R e1071). Sample size was not statistically predetermined, and investigators were not blinded to group allocation. The paper reports TCR Vbeta CDR3 sequencing of 140 or so peripheral blood samples: 43 ophthalmopathy, fewer than 80 hyperthyroidism and around 17 progressor patients.

The rearranged chain carries TRBV2 and TRBJ2-1, with TRBD2 perhaps the D gene, on 5 matching bases. This clonotype was sampled from a woman under 40 with Graves disease. Donor details come from another sample of the same person, matched by shared clones. The sequences come from peripheral blood mononuclear cells (PBMCs), collected at new diagnosis, from a patient treated with antithyroid drugs. This receptor has the CDR3 CAKSLAGYGNEQFF. The DNA sequence is as follows: TGTGCCAAATCCCTGGCGGGCTACGGGAATGAGCAGTTCTTC.